Given below is one T cell receptor beta chain in context. What it binds is unknown. This entry is derived from a study of shared clonotypes between healthy human individuals. Each of the donors was a healthy adult who was HIV-negative and had not had a recent acute infection or vaccination. Each sample came from a Caucasian adult donor living in Nashville, Tennessee. Notes on the study in general: Blood alone was sampled, and tissue repertoires likely differ. Represented diversity, genetic and exposure-history alike, was limited by few donors.

Produced via immunoSEQ multiplex PCR; TCRdb's table is partial and in-frame only. The sample has around 750,000 clones, approximately 79% seen once. This sequence was found in a woman in her 30s in good health. The sequenced sample was memory CD4+ T cells sorted from blood. Described subset: CD45RA-negative fraction.

CDR3 sequence reads: CASSISSGEQYF. CDR3 DNA: TGTGCCAGTAGTATAAGCTCCGGAGAGCAGTACTTC. This rearrangement joins TRBV19 to TRBJ2-7; D ambiguous. The V end lost 2 bases, the J end lost 7 bases, and 9 bases lay between the germline ends. The germline CDR1 and CDR2 sequences are LNHDA and SQIVND (reference sequence). The CDR3 is made up of 12 amino acids.